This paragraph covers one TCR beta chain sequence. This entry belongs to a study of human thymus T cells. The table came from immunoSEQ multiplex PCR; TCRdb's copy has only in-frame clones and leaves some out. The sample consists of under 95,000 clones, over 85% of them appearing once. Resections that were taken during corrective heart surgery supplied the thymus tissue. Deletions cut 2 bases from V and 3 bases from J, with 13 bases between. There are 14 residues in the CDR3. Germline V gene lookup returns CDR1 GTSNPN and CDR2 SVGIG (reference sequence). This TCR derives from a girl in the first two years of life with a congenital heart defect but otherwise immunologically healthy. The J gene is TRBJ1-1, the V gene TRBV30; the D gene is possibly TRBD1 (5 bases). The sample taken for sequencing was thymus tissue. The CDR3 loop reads CAWSKDSLHTEAFF. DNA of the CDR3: TGTGCCTGGAGTAAAGACAGCCTACACACTGAAGCTTTCTTT.